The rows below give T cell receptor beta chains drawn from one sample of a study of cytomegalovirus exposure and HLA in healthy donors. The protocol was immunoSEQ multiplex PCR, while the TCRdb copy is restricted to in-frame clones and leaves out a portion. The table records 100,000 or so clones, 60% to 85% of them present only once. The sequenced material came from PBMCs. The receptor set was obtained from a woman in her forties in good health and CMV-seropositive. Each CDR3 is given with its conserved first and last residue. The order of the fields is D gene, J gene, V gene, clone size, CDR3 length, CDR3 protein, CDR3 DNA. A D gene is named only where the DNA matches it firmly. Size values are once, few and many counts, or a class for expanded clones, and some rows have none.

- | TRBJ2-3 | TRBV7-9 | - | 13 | CASSLVSADTQYF | TGTGCCAGCAGCTTAGTCTCGGCAGATACGCAGTATTTT
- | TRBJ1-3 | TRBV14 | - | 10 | CAREGNTIYF | TGTGCCCGCGAGGGAAACACCATATATTTT
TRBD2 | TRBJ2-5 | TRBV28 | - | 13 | CASSLQGGETQYF | TGTGCCAGCAGTTTGCAGGGAGGGGAGACCCAGTACTTC
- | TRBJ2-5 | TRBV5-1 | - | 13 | CASSPDSWETQYF | TGCGCCAGCAGCCCGGACAGTTGGGAGACCCAGTACTTC
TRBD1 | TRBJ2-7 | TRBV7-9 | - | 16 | CASSLVKDRGFYEQYF | TGTGCCAGCAGCTTAGTAAAGGACAGGGGGTTCTACGAGCAGTACTTC
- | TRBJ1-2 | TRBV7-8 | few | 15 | CASSTRQSRLYGYTF | TGTGCCAGCAGCACCCGGCAGAGTCGACTCTATGGCTACACCTTC
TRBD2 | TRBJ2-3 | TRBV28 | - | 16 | CASSFGGAGTTDTQYF | TGTGCCAGCAGTTTCGGGGGGGCGGGGACCACAGATACGCAGTATTTT
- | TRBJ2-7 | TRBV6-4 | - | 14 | CASSPEWPSGEQYF | TGTGCCAGCAGTCCGGAGTGGCCCTCCGGGGAGCAGTACTTC
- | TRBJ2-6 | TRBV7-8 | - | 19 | CASSAYRFATVSGANVLTF | TGTGCCAGCAGCGCCTACAGGTTCGCTACCGTCTCTGGGGCCAACGTCCTGACTTTC
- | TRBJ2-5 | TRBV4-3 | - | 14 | CASSQDYSQETQYF | TGCGCCAGCAGCCAAGATTACAGCCAAGAGACCCAGTACTTC
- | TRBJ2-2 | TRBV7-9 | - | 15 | CASSQWAANTGELFF | TGTGCCAGCAGCCAATGGGCTGCGAACACCGGGGAGCTGTTTTTT
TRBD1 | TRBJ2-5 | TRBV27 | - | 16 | CASSSPPMTGGETQYF | TGTGCCAGCAGTTCCCCACCTATGACAGGGGGAGAGACCCAGTACTTC
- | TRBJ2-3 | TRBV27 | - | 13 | CASSWGGQDTQYF | TGTGCCAGCAGTTGGGGGGGGCAAGATACGCAGTATTTT
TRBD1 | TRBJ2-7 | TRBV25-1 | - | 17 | CASSEPPADRAAYEQYF | TGTGCCAGCAGTGAACCTCCCGCGGACAGGGCGGCCTACGAGCAGTACTTC
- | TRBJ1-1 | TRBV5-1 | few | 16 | CASRPFTGEENTEAFF | TGCGCCAGCAGACCTTTTACAGGAGAAGAGAACACTGAAGCTTTCTTT
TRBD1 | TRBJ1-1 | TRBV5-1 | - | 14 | CASSWDRASLEAFF | TGCGCCAGCAGCTGGGACAGGGCCTCGCTTGAAGCTTTCTTT
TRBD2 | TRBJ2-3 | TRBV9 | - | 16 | CASSVASGGITDTQYF | TGTGCCAGCAGCGTAGCAAGCGGGGGAATCACAGATACGCAGTATTTT
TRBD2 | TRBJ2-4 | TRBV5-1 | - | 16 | CASSEGLAGGLDIQYF | TGCGCCAGCAGCGAAGGACTAGCGGGAGGTTTAGACATTCAGTACTTC
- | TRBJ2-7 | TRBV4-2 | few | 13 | CASSQTIDWEQYF | TGTGCCAGCAGCCAAACAATCGACTGGGAGCAGTACTTC
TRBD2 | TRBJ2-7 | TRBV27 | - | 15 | CASRMTSGLTYEQYF | TGTGCCAGCAGGATGACTAGCGGGTTGACCTACGAGCAGTACTTC
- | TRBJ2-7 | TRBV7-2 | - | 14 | CASSLVVSNYEQYF | TGTGCCAGCAGCTTAGTCGTCAGTAACTACGAGCAGTACTTC
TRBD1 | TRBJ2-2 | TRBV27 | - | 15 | CASSFGQGAYGELFF | TGTGCCAGCAGTTTCGGACAGGGGGCGTACGGGGAGCTGTTTTTT
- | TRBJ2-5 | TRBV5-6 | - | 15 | CASSLGLTPGETQYF | TGTGCCAGCAGCTTGGGACTAACGCCCGGAGAGACCCAGTACTTC